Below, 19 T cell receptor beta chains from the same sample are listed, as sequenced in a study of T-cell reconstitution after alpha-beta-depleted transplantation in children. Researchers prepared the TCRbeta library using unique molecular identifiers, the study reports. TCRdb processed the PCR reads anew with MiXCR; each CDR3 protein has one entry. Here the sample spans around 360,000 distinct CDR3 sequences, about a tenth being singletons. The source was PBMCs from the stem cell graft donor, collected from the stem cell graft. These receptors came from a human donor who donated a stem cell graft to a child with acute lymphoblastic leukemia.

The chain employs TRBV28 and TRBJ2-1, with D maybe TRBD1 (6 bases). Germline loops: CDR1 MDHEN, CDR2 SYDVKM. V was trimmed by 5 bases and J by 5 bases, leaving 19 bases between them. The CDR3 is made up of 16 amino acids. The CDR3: CASSPAVRGRNNEQFF. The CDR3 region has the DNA TGTGCCAGCAGTCCAGCTGTCAGGGGACGAAACAATGAGCAGTTCTTC.

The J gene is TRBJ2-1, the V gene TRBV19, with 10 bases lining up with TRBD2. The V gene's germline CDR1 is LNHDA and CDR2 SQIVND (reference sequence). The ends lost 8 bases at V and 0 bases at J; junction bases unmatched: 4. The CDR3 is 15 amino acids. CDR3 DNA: TGTGCCAGTGACCCTAGCGGGAGCTCCTACAATGAGCAGTTCTTC. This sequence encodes CASDPSGSSYNEQFF.

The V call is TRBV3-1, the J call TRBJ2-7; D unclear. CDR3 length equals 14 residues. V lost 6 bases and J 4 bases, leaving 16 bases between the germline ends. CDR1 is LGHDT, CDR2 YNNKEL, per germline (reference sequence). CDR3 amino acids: CASSPMGYPYEQYF. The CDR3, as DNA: TGTGCCAGCAGTCCCATGGGCTATCCGTACGAGCAGTACTTC.

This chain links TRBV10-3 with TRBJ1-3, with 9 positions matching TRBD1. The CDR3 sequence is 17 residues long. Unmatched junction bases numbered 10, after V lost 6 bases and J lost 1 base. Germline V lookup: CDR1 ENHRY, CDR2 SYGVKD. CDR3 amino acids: CAIRDRGSPSSGNTIYF. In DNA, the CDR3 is TGTGCCATCAGGGACAGGGGTTCTCCATCGTCTGGAAACACCATATATTTT.

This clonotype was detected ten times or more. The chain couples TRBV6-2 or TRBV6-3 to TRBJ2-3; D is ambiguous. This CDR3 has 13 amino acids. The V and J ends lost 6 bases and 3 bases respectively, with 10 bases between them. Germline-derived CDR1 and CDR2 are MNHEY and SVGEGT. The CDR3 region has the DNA TGTGCCAGCAGGGCCCCGGCAACAGATACGCAGTATTTT. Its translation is CASRAPATDTQYF.

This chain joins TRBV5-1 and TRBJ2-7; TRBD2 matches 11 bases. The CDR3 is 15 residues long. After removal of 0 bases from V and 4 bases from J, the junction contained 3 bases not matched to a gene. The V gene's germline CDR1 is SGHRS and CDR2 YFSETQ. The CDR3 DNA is TGCGCCAGCAGCTTGGAGGGGACTAGCGGATACGAGCAGTACTTC. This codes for CASSLEGTSGYEQYF. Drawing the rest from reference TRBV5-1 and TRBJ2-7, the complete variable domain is KAGVTQTPRYLIKTRGQQVTLSCSPISGHRSVSWYQQTPGQGLQFLFEYFSETQRNKGNFPGRFSGRQFSNSRSEMNVSTLELGDSALYLCASSLEGTSGYEQYFGPGTRLTVT.

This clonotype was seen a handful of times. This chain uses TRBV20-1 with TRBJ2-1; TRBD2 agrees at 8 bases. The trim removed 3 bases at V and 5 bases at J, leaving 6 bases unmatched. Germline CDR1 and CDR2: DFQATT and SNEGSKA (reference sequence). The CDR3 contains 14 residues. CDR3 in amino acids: CSARFAGGDNEQFF. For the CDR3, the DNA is TGCAGTGCTAGGTTCGCGGGGGGAGACAATGAGCAGTTCTTC.

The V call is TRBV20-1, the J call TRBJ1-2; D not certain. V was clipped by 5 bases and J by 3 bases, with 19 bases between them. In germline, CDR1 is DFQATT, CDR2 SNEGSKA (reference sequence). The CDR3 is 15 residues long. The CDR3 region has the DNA TGCAGTGCTGCGGAACGGACCGACACAGACTATGGCTACACCTTC. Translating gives CSAAERTDTDYGYTF.

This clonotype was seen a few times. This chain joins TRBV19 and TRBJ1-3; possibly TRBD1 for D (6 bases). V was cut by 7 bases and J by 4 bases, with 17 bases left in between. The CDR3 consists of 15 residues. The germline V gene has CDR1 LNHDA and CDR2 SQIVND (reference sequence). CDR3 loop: CASTTAGAPGNTIYF. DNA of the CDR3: TGTGCCAGTACCACCGCGGGGGCGCCGGGAAACACCATATATTTT.

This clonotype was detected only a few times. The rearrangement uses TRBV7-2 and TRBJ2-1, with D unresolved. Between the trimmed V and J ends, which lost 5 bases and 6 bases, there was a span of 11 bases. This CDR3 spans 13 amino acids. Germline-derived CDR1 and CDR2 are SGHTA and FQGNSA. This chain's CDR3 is CASSVLTSNEQFF. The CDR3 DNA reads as TGTGCCAGCAGCGTACTCACAAGCAATGAGCAGTTCTTC.

CDR3 in amino acids: CASSSTTLNTGELFF. The DNA of the CDR3 is TGCGCCAGCAGCTCCACTACACTGAACACCGGGGAGCTGTTTTTT. V usage is TRBV4-1 and J usage is TRBJ2-2; D not certain. Looked up from germline, CDR1 is MGHRA and CDR2 is YSYEKL. This CDR3 spans 15 amino acids. The V gene lost 5 bases and the J gene lost 1 base, with 11 bases spanning the gap.

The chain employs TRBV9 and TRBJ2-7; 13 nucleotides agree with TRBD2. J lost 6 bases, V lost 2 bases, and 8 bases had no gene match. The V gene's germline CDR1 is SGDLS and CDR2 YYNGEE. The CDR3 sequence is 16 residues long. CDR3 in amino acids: CASSVGLAGVVGEQYF. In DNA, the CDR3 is TGTGCCAGCAGCGTTGGACTAGCGGGAGTGGTGGGCGAGCAGTACTTC.

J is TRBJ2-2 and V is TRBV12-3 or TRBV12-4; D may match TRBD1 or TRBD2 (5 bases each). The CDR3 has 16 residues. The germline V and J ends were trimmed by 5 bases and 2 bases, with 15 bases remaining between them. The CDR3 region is CASSRSGRFNTGELFF. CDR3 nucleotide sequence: TGTGCCAGCAGTCGATCAGGGAGATTCAACACCGGGGAGCTGTTTTTT.

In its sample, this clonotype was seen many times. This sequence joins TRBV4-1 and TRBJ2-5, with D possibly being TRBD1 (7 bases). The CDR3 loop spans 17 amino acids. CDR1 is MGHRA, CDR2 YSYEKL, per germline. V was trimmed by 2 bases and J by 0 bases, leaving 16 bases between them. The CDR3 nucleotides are TGCGCCAGCAGCCAAATGGCAGGGGGGAAGCACCAAGAGACCCAGTACTTC. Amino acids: CASSQMAGGKHQETQYF.

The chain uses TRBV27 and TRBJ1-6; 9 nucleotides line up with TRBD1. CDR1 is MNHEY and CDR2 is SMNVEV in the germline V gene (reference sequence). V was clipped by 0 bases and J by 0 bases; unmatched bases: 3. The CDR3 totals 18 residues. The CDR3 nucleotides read TGTGCCAGCAGTTTATCGGGACAGGGTAGCTCCTATAATTCACCCCTCCACTTT. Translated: CASSLSGQGSSYNSPLHF.

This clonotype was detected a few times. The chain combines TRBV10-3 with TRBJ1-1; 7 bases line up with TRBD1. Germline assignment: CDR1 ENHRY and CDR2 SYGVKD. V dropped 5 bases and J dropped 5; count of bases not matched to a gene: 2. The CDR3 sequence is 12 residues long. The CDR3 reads CAISKTGTEAFF. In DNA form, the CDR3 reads TGTGCCATCAGTAAGACAGGGACTGAAGCTTTCTTT.

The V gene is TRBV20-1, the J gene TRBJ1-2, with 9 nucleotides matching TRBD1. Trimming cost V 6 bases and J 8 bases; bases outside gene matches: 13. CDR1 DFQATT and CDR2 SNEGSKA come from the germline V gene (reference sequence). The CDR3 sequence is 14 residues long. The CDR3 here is CSAPTDRGFEGYTF. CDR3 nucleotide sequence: TGCAGTGCCCCAACCGACAGGGGGTTCGAGGGCTACACCTTC.

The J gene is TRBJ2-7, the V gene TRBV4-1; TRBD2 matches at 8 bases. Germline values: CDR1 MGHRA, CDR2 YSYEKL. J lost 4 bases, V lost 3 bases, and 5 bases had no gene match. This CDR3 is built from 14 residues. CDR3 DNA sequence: TGCGCCAGCAGCCACGGACTAGCTAGTTACGAGCAGTACTTC. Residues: CASSHGLASYEQYF.

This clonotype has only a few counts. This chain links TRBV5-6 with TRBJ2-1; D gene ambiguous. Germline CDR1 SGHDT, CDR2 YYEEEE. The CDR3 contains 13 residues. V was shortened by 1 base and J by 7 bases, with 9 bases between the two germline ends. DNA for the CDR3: TGTGCCAGCAGCTTGATTGGGCAGAATGAGCAGTTCTTC. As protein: CASSLIGQNEQFF.